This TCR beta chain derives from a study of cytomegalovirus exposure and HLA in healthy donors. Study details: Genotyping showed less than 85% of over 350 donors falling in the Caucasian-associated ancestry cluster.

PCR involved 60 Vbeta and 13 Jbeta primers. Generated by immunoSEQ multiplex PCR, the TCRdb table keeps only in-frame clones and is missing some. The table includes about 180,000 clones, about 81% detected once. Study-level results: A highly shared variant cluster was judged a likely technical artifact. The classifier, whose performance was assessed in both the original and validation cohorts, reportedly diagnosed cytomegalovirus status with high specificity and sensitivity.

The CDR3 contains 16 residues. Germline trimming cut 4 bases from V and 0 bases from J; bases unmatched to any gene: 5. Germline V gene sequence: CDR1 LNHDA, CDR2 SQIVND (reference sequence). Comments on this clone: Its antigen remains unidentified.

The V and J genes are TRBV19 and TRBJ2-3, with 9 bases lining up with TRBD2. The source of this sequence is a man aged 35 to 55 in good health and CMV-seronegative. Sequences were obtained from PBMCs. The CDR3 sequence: CASSTHSGSSTDTQYF. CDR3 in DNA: TGTGCCAGTAGTACCCATAGCGGGAGTAGCACAGATACGCAGTATTTT.